The 17 T cell receptor beta chains in this list originate from one sample, sequenced in a study of shared clonotypes between healthy human individuals. The repertoire was sequenced with immunoSEQ multiplex PCR; TCRdb's copy has only in-frame clones and lacks some. Among over a million clones, approximately 98.5% were seen once, and the ten largest hold approximately 0.4%. Material: naive CD4+ T cells sorted from blood. Stated subset: CD45RA+ positively selected. The source of these receptors is a man younger than 40 in good health.

The genes are TRBV4-3 and TRBJ1-1; weak D call: TRBD1 (5 bases). Trimming shortened V by 7 bases and J by 2 bases, and 14 bases separated the two germline ends. This CDR3 has 14 residues. Germline V gene lookup returns CDR1 LGHNA and CDR2 YSLEER. The CDR3 reads CASTQERDNTEAFF. DNA for the CDR3: TGCGCCAGCACCCAGGAGAGGGACAACACTGAAGCTTTCTTT.

This clone was found once. V usage is TRBV18 and J usage is TRBJ2-2; 7 nucleotides align to TRBD1. Trimming at V came to 1 base and at J to 7 bases, leaving 12 bases not matched to a gene. The length of the CDR3 is 17 residues. From germline, CDR1 is KGHSH and CDR2 LQKENI. The CDR3 DNA reads TGTGCCAGCTCACCACAGGGACAGTGGTTTGGTGGCGGGGAGCTGTTTTTT. It encodes CASSPQGQWFGGGELFF.

The V gene is TRBV11-2, the J gene TRBJ2-1, with 11 bases aligning to TRBD2. The CDR3 sequence is 16 residues long. J was trimmed by 7 bases and V by 5 bases; bases with no gene match: 10. Per the germline V gene, CDR1 is SGHAT and CDR2 is FQNNGV. The CDR3 loop reads CASSGVAGGRGNEQFF. CDR3 bases: TGTGCCAGCAGCGGGGTAGCGGGAGGGAGGGGAAATGAGCAGTTCTTC.

The chain employs TRBV18 and TRBJ2-3; 13 bases match TRBD2. V gave up 2 bases and J gave up 8 bases; unmatched junction bases: 7. The CDR3 covers 16 residues. CDR1 is KGHSH and CDR2 is LQKENI in the germline V gene. The CDR3 spells CASSPAGTSGTFTQYF. CDR3 in DNA: TGTGCCAGCTCACCAGCCGGGACTAGCGGGACCTTTACGCAGTATTTT.

J is TRBJ2-1 and V is TRBV4-2, with TRBD2 matching over 11 bases. CDR3 size: 18 residues. J gave up 10 bases and V 1 base, and 15 bases lay outside the gene matches. Germline lookup yields CDR1 LGHNA and CDR2 YNFKEQ. The CDR3, as DNA: TGTGCCAGCAGCCAAGTGGAGTGGGAATTAGCGGGAGGGGGGGAGCAGTTCTTC. Encoded protein: CASSQVEWELAGGGEQFF.

This rearrangement joins TRBV11-2 to TRBJ2-3; D uncertain. V was pared by 0 bases and J by 1 base, with 5 bases between. This CDR3 region has 14 residues. Germline loops: CDR1 SGHAT, CDR2 FQNNGV. The CDR3 coding sequence is TGTGCCAGCAGCTTAGATCCCCGCACAGATACGCAGTATTTT. Protein: CASSLDPRTDTQYF. Based on the CDR3 plus reference TRBV11-2 and TRBJ2-3, the full variable domain is EAGVAQSPRYKIIEKRQSVAFWCNPISGHATLYWYQQILGQGPKLLIQFQNNGVVDDSQLPKDRFSAERLKGVDSTLKIQPAKLEDSAVYLCASSLDPRTDTQYFGPGTRLTVL.

This chain joins TRBV5-1 and TRBJ2-2; no reliable D call. CDR3 length: 13 residues. The V gene lost 0 bases and the J gene lost 7 bases, with 7 bases spanning the gap. Germline CDR1 SGHRS, CDR2 YFSETQ. CDR3 nucleotide sequence: TGCGCCAGCAGCTTGGCTTTTATCGGGGAGCTGTTTTTT. It specifies CASSLAFIGELFF.

V is TRBV11-2 and J is TRBJ2-7; no reliable D call. The ends were cut back, 2 bases at V and 3 bases at J, with 8 bases in the middle. The CDR3 length is 13 residues. CDR1 and CDR2 from the germline V gene are SGHAT and FQNNGV. The CDR3 region has the DNA TGTGCCAGCAGCTTAAATCGGTACTACGAGCAGTACTTC. Residues: CASSLNRYYEQYF.

The V gene is TRBV13, the J gene TRBJ2-3, with a tentative D call TRBD2 (5 bases). V was cut by 3 bases and J by 8 bases, with 15 bases left in between. In germline, CDR1 is PRHDT, CDR2 FYEKMQ (reference sequence). CDR3 length: 14 amino acids. CDR3 nucleotides: TGTGCCAGCAGCTTCGGACCAAACGCGGGTACGCAGTATTTT. It translates to CASSFGPNAGTQYF.

The chain carries TRBV6-1 and TRBJ2-5; 8 nucleotides agree with TRBD2. The CDR3 length is 16 residues. The germline V gene has CDR1 MNHNS and CDR2 SASEGT. The V segment lost 2 bases and the J segment 2 bases; nucleotides outside the gene matches: 7. CDR3: CASSERGGRLQETQYF. CDR3 nucleotides: TGTGCCAGCAGTGAACGGGGCGGGAGGCTACAAGAGACCCAGTACTTC.

This clone came up once. This chain connects TRBV7-8 to TRBJ1-4; D remains ambiguous. The CDR3 extends over 17 amino acids. CDR1 and CDR2 from the germline V gene are SGHVS and FQNEAQ. V was clipped by 5 bases and J by 3 bases, with 19 bases between them. This chain's CDR3 is CASSELGLLKANEKLFF. As DNA, the CDR3 is TGTGCCAGCAGCGAGCTTGGGCTACTCAAGGCTAATGAAAAACTGTTTTTT.

This chain uses TRBV29-1 with TRBJ2-7, with D tentatively TRBD1 (5 bases). V lost 5 bases and J 2 bases, leaving 16 bases between the germline ends. The CDR3 is made up of 14 amino acids. Germline V CDR1 and CDR2: SQVTM, ANQGSEA. CDR3 coding DNA: TGCAGCGTTCAGACGATAACAGGAGCCTACGAGCAGTACTTC. It is translated as CSVQTITGAYEQYF.

The CDR3 coding sequence is TGTGCCAGCAGCGCTTCCACAGGGGTTGGGGCCAACGTCCTGACTTTC. Its protein product is CASSASTGVGANVLTF. The chain couples TRBV9 to TRBJ2-6; 7 nucleotides line up with TRBD1. This CDR3 region has 16 residues. Looked up from germline, CDR1 is SGDLS and CDR2 is YYNGEE. V lost 3 bases and J lost 3; bases outside the gene matches: 6.

The V gene is TRBV25-1, the J gene TRBJ2-7; a possible D gene is TRBD2 (6 bases). The V and J ends lost 6 bases and 5 bases respectively, with 17 bases between them. Germline V gene data show CDR1 as MGHDK and CDR2 as SYGVNS. The CDR3 length is 14 residues. The DNA for the CDR3 is TGTGCCAGCAGCCTGAGGGCACTAGCAGACGAGCAGTACTTC. Translation: CASSLRALADEQYF.

The chain uses TRBV14 and TRBJ2-5; D remains ambiguous. Trimming removed 1 base from V and 4 bases from J, with 13 bases in between. The CDR3 is made up of 15 amino acids. Germline-derived CDR1 and CDR2 are SGHDN and FVKESK. Written as DNA, the CDR3 is TGTGCCAGCAGCCAAGGGGTGACTCCAGGAGAGACCCAGTACTTC. Residues: CASSQGVTPGETQYF.

On this clone: One end of the junction does not line up with germline, which may come from a read error. The gene calls are TRBV7-9 and TRBJ2-3, with D possibly matching TRBD2 (5 bases). The CDR3 covers 16 residues. CDR1 and CDR2 from the germline V gene are SEHNR and FQNEAQ (reference sequence). CDR3 sequence reads: CASSSLVEPSTDTQYF. The CDR3 nucleotides read TGTGCCAGCAGCTCCCTGGTCGAGCCTAGCACGGATACGCAGTATTTT.

V and J are TRBV19 and TRBJ2-5; 7 bases fit TRBD2. V shed 1 base, J shed 4 bases, and the junction held 12 bases outside the gene matches. This CDR3 spans 17 amino acids. The V gene's germline CDR1 is LNHDA and CDR2 SQIVND (reference sequence). CDR3 in DNA: TGTGCCAGTAGTATAGGGGCTAGCGGCCGTTTATTAGAGACCCAGTACTTC. It specifies CASSIGASGRLLETQYF.